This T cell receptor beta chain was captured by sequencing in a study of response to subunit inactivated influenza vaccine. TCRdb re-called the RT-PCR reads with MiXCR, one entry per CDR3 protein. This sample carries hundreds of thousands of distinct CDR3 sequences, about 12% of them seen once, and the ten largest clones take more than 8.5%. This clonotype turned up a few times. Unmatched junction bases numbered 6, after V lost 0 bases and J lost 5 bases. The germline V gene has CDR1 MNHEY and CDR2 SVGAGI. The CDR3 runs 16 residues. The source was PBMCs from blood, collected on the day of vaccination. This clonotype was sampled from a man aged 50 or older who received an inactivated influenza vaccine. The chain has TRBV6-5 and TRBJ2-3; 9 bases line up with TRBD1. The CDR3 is CASSYSRTGVGDTQYF. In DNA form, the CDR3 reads TGTGCCAGCAGTTACTCGCGGACAGGGGTAGGAGATACGCAGTATTTT.